This T cell receptor (beta chain) was sequenced for a study of blood T cell repertoires in COVID-19. For the study at large: Sources were T cells, B-cell-depleted T cells, or PBMCs; the material itself was cDNA or gDNA.

All enrollees were roughly 18 to 89 years old and from roughly 26 US areas. Someone with COVID-19 had been met by exposed participants within 2 weeks before study entry. The CDR3 extends over 12 amino acids. V lost 6 bases and J lost 7, with 12 bases in between. Sequencing was performed with immunoSEQ multiplex PCR; in TCRdb, only in-frame clones are kept and a portion is missing. The sample lists fewer than 350,000 clones, around 85% seen once, with 1.9% in the top ten. The sequence was collected from a young woman who had been exposed to COVID-19. The source material was PBMCs or T cells enriched from blood (not recorded which). This rearrangement joins TRBV12-3 or TRBV12-4 to TRBJ1-2; TRBD1 is a possible D gene (5 bases). The CDR3 protein is CASRISGFGYTF. The CDR3 region has the DNA TGTGCCAGCAGAATTTCAGGGTTTGGCTACACCTTC.